This is a list of T cell receptor beta chains from one sample in a study of T cells in tuberculosis. Profiled with immunoSEQ multiplex PCR; TCRdb holds only in-frame clones, not every one. The sample holds approximately 57,000 clones, roughly 87% seen once. Source material: CD1b-GMM tetramer-negative cells sorted from PBMCs. These receptors were obtained from an adult woman with latent tuberculosis. CDR3s include the opening cysteine and the closing phenylalanine or tryptophan. A D gene is named only where the DNA matches it firmly. Only some rows state a clone size, as once, few, many or a class for expanded clones.

j_gene,v_gene,abundance,d_gene,CDR3aa,CDR3nt
TRBJ1-2,TRBV20-1,.,.,CSAIGRNGYTF,TGCAGTGCTATAGGGAGAAATGGCTACACCTTC
TRBJ2-3,TRBV4-1,.,.,CASSQEALGQDTQYF,TGCGCCAGCAGCCAAGAGGCCTTGGGGCAAGATACGCAGTATTTT
TRBJ2-3,TRBV5-6,.,.,CASSLAGVSADTQYF,TGTGCCAGCAGCTTGGCGGGGGTCTCAGCAGATACGCAGTATTTT
TRBJ1-4,TRBV19,.,.,CASTHKGKKLFF,TGTGCCAGTACCCATAAGGGGAAAAAACTGTTTTTT
TRBJ2-2,TRBV4-2,.,TRBD2,CASSQDSGRAYGELFF,TGTGCCAGCAGCCAAGATAGCGGGAGGGCCTACGGGGAGCTGTTTTTT
TRBJ2-7,TRBV27,.,TRBD2,CASRGRALGEQYF,TGTGCCAGCCGGGGGAGGGCTTTAGGCGAGCAGTACTTC
TRBJ1-2,TRBV14,few,.,CASSQDVPTRLYGYTF,TGTGCCAGCAGCCAAGATGTGCCCACCCGACTCTATGGCTACACCTTC
TRBJ2-3,TRBV19,once,TRBD2,CASSAHSGSRTDTQYF,TGTGCCAGTAGTGCCCATAGCGGGAGCAGGACAGATACGCAGTATTTT
TRBJ2-7,TRBV13,.,TRBD2,CASSPPSGGHEQYF,TGTGCCAGCAGCCCGCCTAGCGGGGGTCACGAGCAGTACTTC
TRBJ1-2,TRBV12-5,.,.,CASGFAGASNGYTF,TGTGCTAGTGGTTTTGCAGGGGCTTCTAATGGCTACACCTTC
TRBJ2-1,TRBV19,.,.,CASSATRAYNEQFF,TGTGCCAGTAGTGCAACTAGAGCCTACAATGAGCAGTTCTTC
TRBJ1-1,TRBV19,.,.,CASRGASPEAFF,TGTGCCAGTAGAGGGGCTTCCCCTGAAGCTTTCTTT
TRBJ1-2,TRBV5-4,few,.,CASSSSVDYGYTF,TGTGCCAGCAGCTCATCAGTGGACTATGGCTACACCTTC
TRBJ2-7,TRBV7-9,.,TRBD1,CASSPQYRGRITYEQYF,TGTGCCAGCAGCCCACAATACAGGGGCCGTATTACATACGAGCAGTACTTC
TRBJ2-5,TRBV7-2,.,.,CASSFTGWKETQYF,TGTGCCAGCAGTTTCACAGGGTGGAAAGAGACCCAGTACTTC
TRBJ1-5,TRBV21-1,.,.,CASNWTGGKSFNQPQHF,TGTGCCAGCAACTGGACAGGTGGGAAGTCTTTCAATCAGCCCCAGCATTTT
TRBJ2-1,TRBV6-1,.,TRBD2,CASSELGGDYNEQFF,TGTGCCAGCAGTGAACTGGGGGGGGACTACAATGAGCAGTTCTTC
TRBJ2-5,TRBV10-3,.,.,CAISQGETQYF,TGTGCCATCAGCCAGGGTGAGACCCAGTACTTC